The 10 T cell receptor beta chains below come from one sample, sequenced in a study of PD-1 blockade in mismatch repair-deficient tumors (dated by TCRdb to about 2017). Reading the label with the study, this specimen's time point is: peripheral blood before pembrolizumab. The library was obtained by the immunoSEQ multiplex PCR assay. This is the immuneACCESS table as TCRdb keeps it, with only in-frame sequences that have V and J called. A part of the clones is gone; compared with another copy, unresolved V genes explain less than half, and the rest is unexplained. The sample table contains roughly 48,000 clones; only one count was recorded for roughly 82% of them. The ten biggest clones cover 2.5% to 4% of the sample. The sample in question was PBMCs, obtained before pembrolizumab treatment. All receptors derive from an adult with mismatch repair-deficient cancer.

This chain links TRBV25-1 with TRBJ1-1; a weak D match, TRBD1 (5 bases). The CDR3 is 13 residues long. V was pared by 6 bases and J by 5 bases, with 13 bases between. CDR1 and CDR2 from the germline V gene are MGHDK and SYGVNS. The CDR3 DNA sequence: TGTGCCAGCAGCCGGGACTTTAGGACTGAAGCTTTCTTT. As protein: CASSRDFRTEAFF.

This clone was found once. V usage is TRBV7-9 and J usage is TRBJ2-3, with D perhaps assigned TRBD1 or TRBD2 (5 bases each). Germline V gives CDR1 SEHNR, CDR2 FQNEAQ (reference sequence). This CDR3 spans 14 amino acids. V was cut by 5 bases and J by 9 bases, with 18 bases left in between. CDR3 coding DNA: TGTGCCAGCAGCCCTAGCAGGGTGTCCGAAACGCAGTATTTT. Protein product: CASSPSRVSETQYF.

The chain has TRBV5-6 and TRBJ1-4; TRBD1 matches 9 bases. V lost 4 bases, J lost 7 bases, and 8 bases stayed unmatched. The CDR3 is 15 residues long. Germline values: CDR1 SGHDT, CDR2 YYEEEE. CDR3 loop: CASSGGTGRSEKLFF. For the CDR3, the DNA is TGTGCCAGCAGCGGGGGGACAGGGAGAAGTGAAAAACTGTTTTTT.

This chain links TRBV9 with TRBJ2-3; TRBD1 is a possible D gene (6 bases). V lost 0 bases and J lost 4, with 6 bases in between. The CDR3 consists of 13 residues. Germline-derived CDR1 and CDR2 are SGDLS and YYNGEE. CDR3 coding DNA: TGTGCCAGCAGCGTAGAGGGGGCAGATACGCAGTATTTT. The encoded protein is CASSVEGADTQYF.

Judged by abundance, this clone is medium-sized. The chain uses TRBV13 and TRBJ1-4; 9 bases line up with TRBD1. The CDR3 is made up of 14 amino acids. After removal of 4 bases from V and 5 bases from J, the junction contained 2 bases not matched to a gene. In germline, CDR1 is PRHDT, CDR2 FYEKMQ (reference sequence). As DNA, the CDR3 is TGTGCCAGCAGCTACGACAGGGGGAATGAAAAACTGTTTTTT. Translated, it gives CASSYDRGNEKLFF.

The chain has TRBV29-1 and TRBJ1-2; D uncertain. Germline V gene data show CDR1 as SQVTM and CDR2 as ANQGSEA. Trimming cost V 4 bases and J 8 bases, with 14 bases left between them. This CDR3 has 12 residues. The CDR3 coding sequence is TGCAGCGTTGCGCGGGCTGGGATCGGCTACACCTTC. It codes for CSVARAGIGYTF.

This chain uses TRBV15 with TRBJ1-4, with D possibly being TRBD1 (5 bases). Per germline, CDR1 LNHNV and CDR2 YYDKDF (reference sequence). This CDR3 spans 16 amino acids. The germline V and J ends were trimmed by 2 bases and 5 bases, with 15 bases remaining between them. CDR3 sequence: CATSRLRGVWNEKLFF. In DNA form, the CDR3 reads TGTGCCACCAGCAGACTTCGAGGGGTTTGGAATGAAAAACTGTTTTTT.

This chain links TRBV30 with TRBJ1-3, with D unclear. The germline V gene has CDR1 GTSNPN and CDR2 SVGIG (reference sequence). Deletions cut 2 bases from V and 2 bases from J, with 10 bases between. CDR3 size: 14 residues. CDR3 amino acids: CAWSLRNTGNTIYF. The CDR3 nucleotides read TGTGCCTGGAGTCTACGCAATACTGGAAACACCATATATTTT.

This clone has a handful of counts. The chain recombines TRBV18 with TRBJ2-1; D uncertain. V dropped 3 bases and J dropped 0 bases, with 12 bases sitting between them. The germline gives CDR1 KGHSH, CDR2 LQKENI. The CDR3 spans 16 residues. The chain's CDR3 is CASSPNYQSSYNEQFF. The CDR3 DNA reads TGTGCCAGCTCACCGAACTACCAGAGCTCCTACAATGAGCAGTTCTTC.

The chain joins TRBV7-8 to TRBJ2-5; D not resolved. The V end was cut by 1 base, the J end by 6 bases, with 12 bases between. The CDR3 sequence is 14 residues long. Germline CDR1 and CDR2: SGHVS and FQNEAQ. This chain's CDR3 is CASSLVDSRKTQYF. CDR3 DNA: TGTGCCAGCAGCTTAGTCGACTCGAGGAAGACCCAGTACTTC.